These 9 T cell receptor beta chains originate from one sample sequenced in a study of somatic reversion in DOCK8 deficiency (dated by TCRdb to about 2020). Receptor libraries were prepared by multiplex PCR. The sequencing machine was an Illumina MiSeq. TRB libraries were made by one-step amplicon PCR using EuroClonality-NGS primers on roughly 95 ng genomic DNA. TCRdb reprocessing: public reads trimmed at Q25 with fastp, clones called with MiXCR, in-frame beta chains kept. Under each unique CDR3 protein, matching rows form one entry showing the most common genes and DNA. Across this sample there are several thousand distinct CDR3 sequences, with about 25% seen only once. Approximately 8.5% of the sample is taken by the ten largest. Sequencing was performed on peripheral blood. These receptors all stem from a human donor in good health.

This clonotype has a single count. V is TRBV20-1 and J is TRBJ2-5; 7 bases align to TRBD2. The ends lost 6 bases at V and 5 bases at J; junction bases unmatched: 12. The CDR3 is made up of 14 amino acids. Germline assignment: CDR1 DFQATT and CDR2 SNEGSKA (reference sequence). CDR3 sequence reads: CSAIEASGRETQYF. The DNA of the CDR3 is TGCAGTGCCATAGAGGCTAGCGGAAGGGAGACCCAGTACTTC.

This clonotype was found a few times. The chain carries TRBV12-3 or TRBV12-4 and TRBJ1-1; a possible D gene is TRBD1 (5 bases). The CDR3 runs to 13 residues. V lost 2 bases and J lost 10, with 14 bases in between. The CDR3 spells CASSLRNGAGAFF. CDR3 sequence (DNA): TGTGCCAGCAGTTTAAGGAACGGGGCAGGAGCTTTCTTT.

This chain joins TRBV9 and TRBJ1-1; TRBD1 might be the D (6 bases). V lost 5 bases to trimming and J lost 4 bases, with 12 bases between them. This CDR3 is built from 13 residues. Germline V lookup: CDR1 SGDLS, CDR2 YYNGEE. CDR3 DNA sequence: TGTGCCAGCAGTGAGGGAGGGGGCACTGAAGCTTTCTTT. This gives the protein CASSEGGGTEAFF.

By share, this clonotype ranks as medium-sized (0.01 to 0.1%). The chain links TRBV4-1 to TRBJ1-1, with 9 positions matching TRBD1. V lost 5 bases, J lost 6 bases, and 10 bases stayed unmatched. The germline V gene has CDR1 MGHRA and CDR2 YSYEKL. CDR3 length equals 15 residues. The CDR3 region is CASSLRTGGDPEAFF. CDR3 coding DNA: TGCGCCAGCAGCTTACGTACAGGGGGCGACCCTGAAGCTTTCTTT.

Only a few counts were recorded for this clonotype. V is TRBV7-9 and J is TRBJ1-4; D uncertain. The CDR3 runs 16 residues. The germline V and J ends were trimmed by 1 base and 0 bases, with 9 bases remaining between them. Germline V gene lookup returns CDR1 SEHNR and CDR2 FQNEAQ (reference sequence). The CDR3 is CASSLGGPATNEKLFF. CDR3 coding DNA: TGTGCCAGCAGCTTAGGTGGACCCGCAACTAATGAAAAACTGTTTTTT.

Only one count was recorded for this clonotype. Possible read error: a much larger clone is one base away. J is TRBJ1-4 and V is TRBV30; D not certain. The CDR3 runs 14 residues. Germline CDR1 reads GTSNPN; CDR2 reads SVGIG (reference sequence). CDR3 residues: CAWSKNMLNEKLSF. The CDR3 region has the DNA TGTGCCTGGAGTAAAAACATGCTGAATGAAAAACTGTCTTTT.

The J gene is TRBJ1-1, the V gene TRBV27; no definite D call. The V end was cut by 4 bases, the J end by 3 bases, with 15 bases between. Germline V gives CDR1 MNHEY, CDR2 SMNVEV (reference sequence). The CDR3 spans 15 residues. CDR3 residues: CASSSSGGRYTEAFF. In nucleotides, the CDR3 is TGTGCCAGCAGTTCAAGTGGCGGGAGATACACTGAAGCTTTCTTT.

In its sample, this clonotype ranks as medium-sized. The chain combines TRBV11-2 with TRBJ2-2; D is ambiguous. Germline CDR1 reads SGHAT; CDR2 reads FQNNGV. There are 15 residues in the CDR3. Trimming shortened V by 1 base and J by 2 bases, and 8 bases separated the two germline ends. DNA for the CDR3: TGTGCCAGCAGCTTAGGACTCGTAAACACCGGGGAGCTGTTTTTT. Residues: CASSLGLVNTGELFF.

This clonotype was observed a handful of times. The J gene is TRBJ1-2, the V gene TRBV28; the D is unclear. V was shortened by 11 bases and J by 0 bases, with 7 bases between the two germline ends. The CDR3 consists of 11 residues. Germline V lookup: CDR1 MDHEN, CDR2 SYDVKM. The DNA of the CDR3 is TGTGCCGGAGGTACTAACTATGGCTACACCTTC. This codes for CAGGTNYGYTF.